This T cell receptor (beta chain) came from a study of CD8+CD57+ T cells in acquired aplastic anemia. Turning to this clonotype: Relative to the germline gene, one junction end is altered; a read error may explain this.

Profiles of TCR beta VDJ and CDR3 were generated from a genomic DNA template. Each CDR3 protein gets one entry after TCRdb re-called the reads with MiXCR. The data contain just over 400,000 distinct CDR3 sequences, 65% to 75% of them singletons. The CDR3 has 14 residues. In germline, CDR1 is SGHVS, CDR2 FQNEAQ. The V and J genes are TRBV7-8 and TRBJ1-5, with D possibly TRBD1 on 6 matching bases. The sample taken for sequencing was sorted CD4+, CD8+, or CD8+CD57+ T cells (not recorded which) from PBMCs. The sequence was obtained from a human donor in good health, serving as a control. The CDR3 sequence: CASSLLAGAEPQHF. The DNA of the CDR3 is TGTGCCAGCAGCTTACTCGCAGGGGCTGAGCCGCAGCATTTT.